A selection of T cell receptor beta chains follows, all from one sample in a study of shared clonotypes between healthy human individuals. Some clones are missing from TCRdb's copy, which holds only in-frame ones; the method was immunoSEQ multiplex PCR. The data show more than 450,000 clones, less than 85% seen once. Sequenced material: PBMCs. Receptors were obtained from a woman aged 40 to 55 in good health. Some clones in this sample may be carry-over from other donors' samples. CDR3s include the opening cysteine and the closing phenylalanine or tryptophan. Fields, in order: clone size, J gene, D gene, V gene, CDR3 DNA, CDR3 protein. A D gene is named only where the DNA matches it firmly. Expanded clones are given a class, and other clones once, few, many or no size at all.

. TRBJ2-1 . TRBV21-1 TGTGCCAGCAGCATCGACAGGGACTACAATGAGCAGTTCTTC CASSIDRDYNEQFF
. TRBJ2-1 . TRBV19 TGTGCCAGTAGGGTGGCGGGTGTATCCTACAATGAGCAGTTCTTC CASRVAGVSYNEQFF
. TRBJ1-1 TRBD1 TRBV10-1 TGCGCCAGCAGTGAGAACCGACAGGGATCCACTGAAGCTTTCTTT CASSENRQGSTEAFF
. TRBJ1-2 . TRBV30 TGTGCCTGGAGCTCCAATTCAGCGAGAGGCTACACCTTC CAWSSNSARGYTF
. TRBJ1-1 . TRBV10-2 TGCGCCAGCACTAGAAGCTGGAACACTGAAGCTTTCTTT CASTRSWNTEAFF
. TRBJ2-3 . TRBV2 TGTGCCAGCAGGGGTAGGTCTCCCACAGATACGCAGTATTTT CASRGRSPTDTQYF
once TRBJ1-5 . TRBV28 TGTGCCAGCCGGGGCCTTCGCAATCAGCCCCAGCATTTT CASRGLRNQPQHF
few TRBJ1-1 . TRBV30 TGTGCCTGGAGTCTGGACCTGAACACTGAAGCTTTCTTT CAWSLDLNTEAFF
. TRBJ2-5 TRBD1 TRBV4-3 TGCGCCAGCAGCCCTCGGGACAGTCGGCAAGAGACCCAGTACTTC CASSPRDSRQETQYF
. TRBJ1-4 . TRBV11-2 TGTGCCAGCAGCTTCGACAGCCGTAATGAAAAACTGTTTTTT CASSFDSRNEKLFF
. TRBJ1-4 TRBD1 TRBV18 TGTGCCAGCTCAACCAGGGGGCTTGGTACTAATGAAAAACTGTTTTTT CASSTRGLGTNEKLFF
. TRBJ2-7 TRBD2 TRBV19 TGTGCCAGTAGTACGACTAGCGGCGGCTACGAGCAGTACTTC CASSTTSGGYEQYF
. TRBJ2-7 . TRBV7-2 TGTGCCAGCAGCTTAGTATTCGGCGGGAAGGCCTACGAGCAGTACTTC CASSLVFGGKAYEQYF
many TRBJ1-1 TRBD1 TRBV5-1 TGCGCCAGCAGCTACCGGACAGGGTCATCGACTGAAGCTTTCTTT CASSYRTGSSTEAFF
. TRBJ2-3 . TRBV5-1 TGCGCCAGCAGCTTGGTCCGTGGGACTTACACAGATACGCAGTATTTT CASSLVRGTYTDTQYF
. TRBJ2-1 TRBD2 TRBV18 TGTGCCAGCTCACCCCCTCTAGCCGGGAGGGAGCAGTTCTTC CASSPPLAGREQFF
. TRBJ2-1 . TRBV30 TGTGCCTGGAGCGGCCAGACAAATGAGCAGTTCTTC CAWSGQTNEQFF
. TRBJ2-2 . TRBV9 TGTGCCAGCAGCCGGACCGAGAACACCGGGGAGCTGTTTTTT CASSRTENTGELFF
. TRBJ2-7 . TRBV28 TGTGCCAGCAGTTTGGAGGGTATATGGTACGAGCAGTACTTC CASSLEGIWYEQYF
. TRBJ1-5 . TRBV19 TGTGCCAGTAGTCCCCTCGATTCGAATCAGCCCCAGCATTTT CASSPLDSNQPQHF
. TRBJ2-2 TRBD2 TRBV7-3 TGTGCCAGCAGCCCGCGAACTAGCGACTCGGGGGAGCTGTTTTTT CASSPRTSDSGELFF
. TRBJ2-7 TRBD1 TRBV9 TGTGCCAGCAGTGAGGGACAGGGGGCTCCTGGGGGTTACGAGCAGTACTTC CASSEGQGAPGGYEQYF
. TRBJ1-2 . TRBV5-4 TGTGCCAGCAGCTTGGTTGACACAGGCTACACCTTC CASSLVDTGYTF
. TRBJ2-7 . TRBV18 TGTGCCAGCTCACACCTTGGAGCCTACGAGCAGTACTTC CASSHLGAYEQYF
. TRBJ2-3 TRBD1 TRBV4-2 TGTGCCAGCAGCCCCTCTGGACAGGCGCGGAACACAGATACGCAGTATTTT CASSPSGQARNTDTQYF
. TRBJ2-5 TRBD1 TRBV2 TGTGCCAGCAGTTACCCAGGGGGGACCCAGTACTTC CASSYPGGTQYF
. TRBJ2-3 . TRBV25-1 TGTGCCAGCAGTGAATATCGCACAGATACGCAGTATTTT CASSEYRTDTQYF
. TRBJ1-5 . TRBV7-9 TGTGCCAGCAGCCCCCAGGGAAGTCAGCCCCAGCATTTT CASSPQGSQPQHF
. TRBJ2-1 TRBD2 TRBV5-1 TGCGCCAGCAGCTTGGTTCTAGCGGGCGATGAGCAGTTCTTC CASSLVLAGDEQFF
. TRBJ2-7 . TRBV4-2 TGTGCCAGCAGCCAAGAAGGGGAGGCTCTGTGGTTAGAGCAGTACTTC CASSQEGEALWLEQYF
. TRBJ2-1 . TRBV29-1 TGCAGCGTTGCTAGCGTCTACAATGAGCAGTTCTTC CSVASVYNEQFF